The entry that follows covers one T cell receptor beta chain sequence. TCR beta libraries were made by quantitative 5'-RACE with molecular barcodes. MiXCR was run by TCRdb on the 5' RACE reads, yielding one entry per CDR3 protein. The sample contains 230,000 or so distinct CDR3 sequences, over 15% of which appear only once. These data belong to a study of CD8 T cells in ankylosing spondylitis. Germline values: CDR1 SQVTM, CDR2 ANQGSEA. Deletions cut 4 bases from V and 0 bases from J, with 9 bases between. This CDR3 is built from 13 residues. The clonotype comes from a male donor with ankylosing spondylitis or in good health (not recorded which). The material sequenced was blood, either unsorted or a sorted T cell fraction (not recorded which). This rearrangement joins TRBV29-1 to TRBJ1-1; no definite D call. In DNA, the CDR3 is TGCAGCGTTGTCGTATCCATGAACACTGAAGCTTTCTTT. Translated: CSVVVSMNTEAFF. Looking up the rest from reference TRBV29-1 and TRBJ1-1 gives the full variable domain: SAVISQKPSRDICQRGTSLTIQCQVDSQVTMMFWYRQQPGQSLTLIATANQGSEATYESGFVIDKFPISRPNLTFSTLTVSNMSPEDSSIYLCSVVVSMNTEAFFGQGTRLTVV.